The clone carrying this TCR beta chain has ten or more counts. Its antigen is unidentified. Read coverage stops 3 residues before the CDR3 terminus; the germline J gene supplies the remainder. The entry originates in a study of T cell clonality in common variable immunodeficiency. Broader study findings: CVID subjects had higher TCRbeta clonality than healthy controls, most marked in about a third. Authors noted CVID clonality's cause needs subpopulation repertoire sequencing. CVID subjects shared fewer TCRbeta clones than healthy controls did.

Some clones are missing from TCRdb's copy, which holds only in-frame ones; the method was immunoSEQ multiplex PCR. The sample contains about 41,000 clones, none of them singletons. Most patients and controls had Caucasian heritage. The CDR3 covers 16 residues. Trimming left V 0 bases short and J 5 bases short, with 14 bases between. The germline CDR1 and CDR2 sequences are DFQATT and SNEGSKA (reference sequence). Sequencing used peripheral blood mononuclear cells. This TCR derives from a person between 18 and 75 years old in good health. This rearrangement joins TRBV20-1 to TRBJ1-6; D perhaps matches TRBD1 (5 bases). The CDR3 sequence is CSARDRVVGNNSPLHF. CDR3 bases read: TGCAGTGCTAGAGACAGGGTGGTGGGGAATAATTCACCC.